Shown below are 29 T cell receptor beta chains from a single sample sequenced in a study of regulatory T cells in long-lasting Graves disease. The time point is: persistent/refractory GD, antithyroid drugs over 5 years with positive TRAb. PBMC RNA served as the TCR library source. Investigators prepared the TCR beta libraries by applying iRepertoire HTBI primers and Arm-PCR of CDR3 regions. Using its own MiXCR run on the multiplex PCR reads, TCRdb lists one record per CDR3 protein. The table has roughly 500,000 distinct CDR3 sequences, approximately 21% seen once. Here the sequenced sample was peripheral blood mononuclear cells (PBMCs), taken when the disease was refractory, from a patient treated with antithyroid drugs. These receptors were obtained from a female donor with Graves disease.

This clonotype was seen at least ten times. The chain combines TRBV5-1 with TRBJ1-1; no clear D. The CDR3 consists of 12 residues. Per the germline V gene, CDR1 is SGHRS and CDR2 is YFSETQ. The V gene lost 5 bases and the J gene lost 5 bases, with 10 bases spanning the gap. CDR3 in DNA: TGCGCCAGCAGGGACGGAGGGACTGAAGCTTTCTTT. Its protein is CASRDGGTEAFF. The full variable domain, completed using reference TRBV5-1 and TRBJ1-1, is KAGVTQTPRYLIKTRGQQVTLSCSPISGHRSVSWYQQTPGQGLQFLFEYFSETQRNKGNFPGRFSGRQFSNSRSEMNVSTLELGDSALYLCASRDGGTEAFFGQGTRLTVV.

The V call is TRBV5-6, the J call TRBJ1-2; 7 positions agree with TRBD1. Germline V gene lookup returns CDR1 SGHDT and CDR2 YYEEEE. The CDR3 extends over 16 amino acids. The trim removed 0 bases at V and 0 bases at J, leaving 5 bases unmatched. This CDR3 reads CASSLGTGATNYGYTF. CDR3 in DNA: TGTGCCAGCAGCTTGGGGACAGGAGCGACTAACTATGGCTACACCTTC.

In its sample, this clonotype was seen a few times. The chain carries TRBV12-3 or TRBV12-4 and TRBJ2-6; D is perhaps TRBD1 (7 bases). Trimming shortened V by 4 bases and J by 4 bases, and 23 bases separated the two germline ends. This CDR3 contains 19 residues. CDR3 sequence reads: CASSSRQGPAAGGANVLTF. The CDR3 coding sequence is TGTGCCAGCAGTTCCAGACAGGGACCTGCCGCGGGAGGGGCCAACGTCCTGACTTTC.

The genes are TRBV5-1 and TRBJ1-4; possible D gene TRBD1, 6 bases. V gave up 6 bases and J gave up 7 bases, with 19 bases separating them. This CDR3 has 15 residues. Germline-derived CDR1 and CDR2 are SGHRS and YFSETQ. CDR3 in amino acids: CASTPEGGTSEKLFF. The DNA of the CDR3 is TGCGCCAGCACCCCGGAGGGGGGGACGAGTGAAAAACTGTTTTTT.

V and J are TRBV12-3 or TRBV12-4 and TRBJ1-5; 7 nucleotides align to TRBD1. V dropped 8 bases and J dropped 3; count of bases not matched to a gene: 7. There are 14 residues in the CDR3. In DNA, the CDR3 is TGTGCCAGCTCACCAGGGACAGACAATCAGCCCCAGCATTTT. Its translation is CASSPGTDNQPQHF.

This clonotype was found a few times. This chain links TRBV7-9 with TRBJ2-7; 9 bases line up with TRBD1. V trimming: 8 bases; J trimming: 6 bases; junction bases outside the gene matches: 14. The CDR3 is 15 residues long. From germline, CDR1 is SEHNR and CDR2 FQNEAQ (reference sequence). CDR3 bases: TGTGCCAGCGGTAGTCAGGGACAGGGCCTCGGCGAGCAGTACTTC. This translates into CASGSQGQGLGEQYF.

With regard to this clonotype: Just one base apart from a much larger clone, this may be a read error. CDR3 in amino acids: CASSYRTTVYEQHF. The CDR3 bases are TGTGCCAGCAGTTACCGGACGACAGTTTACGAGCAGCACTTC. The chain uses TRBV6-9 and TRBJ2-7, with D perhaps TRBD1 (5 bases). The CDR3 totals 14 residues. Germline V gene sequence: CDR1 MNHGY, CDR2 SVAAGI.

Comments on this clonotype: Being one base from a much bigger clone, this may be a read error. The CDR3 loop is CASSTQGEQHF. The CDR3 nucleotides read TGTGCCAGCAGTACACAGGGGGAGCAGCACTTC. The genes are TRBV27 and TRBJ2-7, with 8 positions matching TRBD1. This CDR3 is 11 amino acids long. Germline CDR1 MNHEY, CDR2 SMNVEV (reference sequence).

The V gene is TRBV7-9, the J gene TRBJ1-1; no clear D gene. This CDR3 is 16 amino acids long. Trimming pared 3 bases from V and 0 bases from J, leaving 14 bases between. In germline, CDR1 is SEHNR, CDR2 FQNEAQ (reference sequence). For the CDR3, the DNA is TGTGCCAGCAGCTTCCCCGGACGTACTATGAACACTGAAGCTTTCTTT. This gives the protein CASSFPGRTMNTEAFF.

The J gene is TRBJ1-6, the V gene TRBV5-1; D not resolved. Germline values: CDR1 SGHRS, CDR2 YFSETQ. The V gene lost 4 bases and the J gene lost 7 bases, with 18 bases spanning the gap. This CDR3 contains 16 residues. The CDR3 DNA reads as TGCGCCAGCAGCCTCACCGGGGAGGCGCGGAATTCACCCCTCCACTTT. Its protein product is CASSLTGEARNSPLHF.

The V and J genes are TRBV20-1 and TRBJ1-5; no clear D gene. The V gene lost 5 bases and the J gene lost 1 base, with 18 bases spanning the gap. CDR3 length equals 16 residues. Germline CDR1 and CDR2: DFQATT and SNEGSKA (reference sequence). CDR3: CSAHLRRAMSNQPQHF. The CDR3 nucleotides are TGCAGTGCTCACCTCAGGCGGGCCATGAGCAATCAGCCCCAGCATTTT.

In its sample, this clonotype was seen many times. The DNA for the CDR3 is TGTGCCAGCAGATCCTCTTTAGGACAGGATAATCAGCCCCAGCATTTT. It codes for CASRSSLGQDNQPQHF. The chain couples TRBV6-1 to TRBJ1-5; 7 bases line up with TRBD1. This CDR3 is 16 amino acids long. Germline V gene lookup returns CDR1 MNHNS and CDR2 SASEGT. Trimming cost V 6 bases and J 4 bases; bases outside gene matches: 12.

V and J are TRBV7-2 and TRBJ1-2; D remains ambiguous. The CDR3 spans 13 residues. Germline CDR1 is SGHTA and CDR2 is FQGNSA. V was shortened by 5 bases and J by 4 bases, with 11 bases between the two germline ends. This CDR3 reads CASSQETSYGYTF. In DNA form, the CDR3 reads TGTGCCAGCAGCCAAGAGACCAGCTATGGCTACACCTTC. The variable domain in full, with the rest retrieved from reference TRBV7-2 and TRBJ1-2, is GAGVSQSPSNKVTEKGKDVELRCDPISGHTALYWYRQSLGQGLEFLIYFQGNSAPDKSGLPSDRFSAERTGGSVSTLTIQRTQQEDSAVYLCASSQETSYGYTFGSGTRLTVV.

Many counts were recorded for this clonotype. J is TRBJ2-2 and V is TRBV7-6; the match to TRBD1 covers 10 bases. V trimming: 4 bases; J trimming: 4 bases; junction bases outside the gene matches: 3. This CDR3 is 15 amino acids long. Germline V lookup: CDR1 SGHVS, CDR2 FNYEAQ. In DNA form, the CDR3 reads TGTGCCAGCAGCTCGGACAGGGGGGCCACCGGGGAGCTGTTTTTT. It encodes CASSSDRGATGELFF.

This clonotype has ten or more counts. V is TRBV7-2 and J is TRBJ1-2; perhaps TRBD1 as D (6 bases). The germline V and J ends were trimmed by 1 base and 8 bases, with 11 bases remaining between them. This CDR3 is built from 13 residues. Per the germline V gene, CDR1 is SGHTA and CDR2 is FQGNSA. CDR3 loop: CASSLDRAGGYTF. Written as DNA, the CDR3 is TGTGCCAGCAGCTTAGACAGGGCGGGAGGCTACACCTTC.

Many counts were recorded for this clonotype. This sequence joins TRBV28 and TRBJ2-2, with D perhaps TRBD2 (5 bases). V was shortened by 3 bases and J by 6 bases, with 14 bases between the two germline ends. The germline CDR1 and CDR2 sequences are MDHEN and SYDVKM. This CDR3 contains 15 residues. The CDR3 sequence: CASSFRGFGAGELFF. The CDR3 nucleotides are TGTGCCAGCAGTTTTCGAGGGTTCGGGGCCGGGGAGCTGTTTTTT.

This clonotype has more than one count but fewer than ten. The rearrangement links TRBV10-3 to TRBJ1-2; possible D gene TRBD1, 6 bases. Germline-derived CDR1 and CDR2 are ENHRY and SYGVKD. The length of the CDR3 is 12 residues. Deletions cut 8 bases from V and 8 bases from J, with 15 bases between. CDR3 coding DNA: TGTGCCATCGGCCAGGGGCAGAGCGGCTACACCTTC. Its translation is CAIGQGQSGYTF.

This chain joins TRBV6-2 or TRBV6-3 and TRBJ2-5, with TRBD2 as a possible D gene (5 bases). Germline CDR1 reads MNHEY; CDR2 reads SVGEGT. Trimming removed 2 bases at V and 6 bases at J, with 16 bases between. The CDR3 spans 15 residues. CDR3 in DNA: TGTGCCAGCAGTTACATCGGCAGAGGGTGGCAGACCCAGTACTTC. It encodes CASSYIGRGWQTQYF.

This clonotype was seen many times. The rearrangement links TRBV6-2 or TRBV6-3 to TRBJ1-1; D gene uncertain. There are 13 residues in the CDR3. Germline V gives CDR1 MNHEY, CDR2 SVGEGT. The germline V and J ends were trimmed by 11 bases and 4 bases, with 17 bases remaining between them. The CDR3, as DNA: TGTGCCTGCACCAAGGAGTCCTTCACTGAAGCTTTCTTT. It translates to CACTKESFTEAFF.

The gene calls are TRBV5-1 and TRBJ2-2, with TRBD1 identical over 7 bases. CDR3 length: 15 residues. Germline V gene lookup returns CDR1 SGHRS and CDR2 YFSETQ. With 4 bases clipped from V and 2 bases from J, the junction kept 5 bases outside the gene matches. The CDR3 is CASSAGTVNTGELFF. The CDR3 DNA sequence: TGCGCCAGCAGCGCAGGGACAGTAAACACCGGGGAGCTGTTTTTT. The full variable domain, rest sourced from reference TRBV5-1 and TRBJ2-2, is KAGVTQTPRYLIKTRGQQVTLSCSPISGHRSVSWYQQTPGQGLQFLFEYFSETQRNKGNFPGRFSGRQFSNSRSEMNVSTLELGDSALYLCASSAGTVNTGELFFGEGSRLTVL.

In this sample, this clonotype turned up a few times. The CDR3 DNA is TGTGCCAGCAGCTCTCAGAGGGCCCACGGGGAGCAGTACTTC. As protein: CASSSQRAHGEQYF. V and J are TRBV7-8 and TRBJ2-7; possibly TRBD2 for D (5 bases). The V gene lost 4 bases and the J gene lost 7 bases, with 17 bases spanning the gap. The CDR3 covers 14 residues. In germline, CDR1 is SGHVS, CDR2 FQNEAQ.

This clonotype was found a few times. The V gene is TRBV6-2 or TRBV6-3, the J gene TRBJ1-2; D unclear. Germline assignment: CDR1 MNHEY and CDR2 SVGEGT. V gave up 2 bases and J gave up 2 bases, with 9 bases separating them. The CDR3 contains 14 residues. For the CDR3, the DNA is TGTGCCAGCAGTTACGTGGGCACCAACTATGGCTACACCTTC. Translation gives CASSYVGTNYGYTF.

This clonotype showed up many times. The V gene is TRBV6-1, the J gene TRBJ1-1, with D uncertain. CDR3 length: 16 residues. Trimming removed 6 bases from V and 1 base from J, with 18 bases in between. Germline V gene lookup returns CDR1 MNHNS and CDR2 SASEGT. CDR3 coding DNA: TGTGCCAGCAGATCCGCCGGTTGGGGAGGGAACACTGAAGCTTTCTTT. The encoded protein is CASRSAGWGGNTEAFF.

This clonotype was seen repeatedly, ten times or more. This chain uses TRBV11-3 with TRBJ1-1; D might be TRBD1 (6 bases). Trimming took off 4 bases at V and 4 bases at J, with 10 bases between the two ends. The length of the CDR3 is 13 residues. From germline, CDR1 is SGHNT and CDR2 YENEEA. This CDR3 reads CASSYRVTTEAFF. DNA for the CDR3: TGTGCCAGCAGCTACAGGGTGACCACTGAAGCTTTCTTT. Supplemented by reference TRBV11-3 and TRBJ1-1, the full variable domain reads EAGVVQSPRYKIIEKKQPVAFWCNPISGHNTLYWYLQNLGQGPELLIRYENEEAVDDSQLPKDRFSAERLKGVDSTLKIQPAELGDSAVYLCASSYRVTTEAFFGQGTRLTVV.

This clonotype was found a few times. J is TRBJ2-7 and V is TRBV5-1, with D perhaps matching TRBD1 or TRBD2 (5 bases each). This CDR3 is 14 amino acids long. In germline, CDR1 is SGHRS, CDR2 YFSETQ. Between the trimmed V and J ends, which lost 4 bases and 2 bases, there was a span of 13 bases. The chain's CDR3 is CASSGDQFPYEQYF. The CDR3 region has the DNA TGCGCCAGCAGCGGGGACCAATTCCCCTACGAGCAGTACTTC.

This clonotype was seen a handful of times. The rearrangement links TRBV28 to TRBJ2-2; TRBD2 matches 11 bases. CDR1 and CDR2 (germline): MDHEN, SYDVKM. V shed 5 bases and J 7 bases; nucleotides not matched to a gene: 6. This CDR3 is built from 15 residues. The DNA of the CDR3 is TGTGCCAGCAGTACGCTAGCGGGAGGTATCGGGGAGCTGTTTTTT. This codes for CASSTLAGGIGELFF.

The chain employs TRBV9 and TRBJ1-2; 7 nucleotides line up with TRBD1. The germline V gene has CDR1 SGDLS and CDR2 YYNGEE. CDR3 length equals 16 residues. The V gene end was trimmed by 4 bases and the J gene end by 2 bases; junction bases not matched to a gene: 11. The DNA of the CDR3 is TGTGCCAGCAGCAGAGGGGGCACAGGGGTAAACTATGGCTACACCTTC. This sequence encodes CASSRGGTGVNYGYTF.

Turning to this clonotype: Relative to the germline gene, one junction end is altered; a read error may explain this. The chain employs TRBV5-5 and TRBJ2-2, with D possibly being TRBD2 (5 bases). The CDR3 spans 12 residues. CDR1 is SGHKS and CDR2 is YYEKEE in the germline V gene (reference sequence). CDR3 nucleotides: TGTGCCAGCAGCTCGATCACCGGGGAGCTGCTTTTT. Protein: CASSSITGELLF.

In the case of this clonotype: This may stem from a read error, because a much larger clone lies one nucleotide away. The chain carries TRBV2 and TRBJ2-2; 9 bases match TRBD2. This CDR3 is built from 16 residues. CDR1 is SNHLY and CDR2 is FYNNEI in the germline V gene. CDR3 sequence (DNA): TGTGCCAGCCGGGGGGTAGCGGGGGTTAACACCGGGGAGCTGTCTTTT. It codes for CASRGVAGVNTGELSF.